The rows below give T cell receptor beta chains drawn from one sample of a study of cytomegalovirus exposure and HLA in healthy donors. Clones were read by immunoSEQ multiplex PCR, and TCRdb kept only the in-frame ones, dropping some. This repertoire shows some 89,000 clones, around 85% found once; its top ten account for 7% to 8.5%. Specimen: PBMCs. The receptors were sampled from a middle-aged man in good health and CMV-seropositive. The CDR3 runs from the conserved cysteine through the conserved F or W. A D gene is named only where the DNA matches it firmly. Size is stated for part of the rows, as once, few or many counts, or as a class when the clone is expanded.

J,size,V,length,D,DNA,CDR3
TRBJ2-2,-,TRBV7-3,14,-,TGTGCCAGCAGCCCTAGCCCCGTGCCCGGGGAGCTGTTTTTT,CASSPSPVPGELFF
TRBJ1-1,-,TRBV6-1,13,TRBD1,TGTGCCAGCAGTGATCGGGACAGGGCTGCAGCTTTCTTT,CASSDRDRAAAFF
TRBJ2-5,-,TRBV28,13,TRBD2,TGTGCCAGCTCCTTACGGCGGGGGGGAGGGGCATACTTC,CASSLRRGGGAYF
TRBJ2-7,-,TRBV5-1,15,-,TGCGCCAGCAGCTTGGCAGGCGTTAGCGAGAACGAGCAGTACTTC,CASSLAGVSENEQYF
TRBJ2-1,-,TRBV28,15,-,TGTGCCAGCAGTTTAGGCGGGGCTTCGTACAATGAGCAGTTCTTC,CASSLGGASYNEQFF
TRBJ2-1,-,TRBV5-6,15,-,TGTGCCAGCAGCTTTCCAACTAGCAGCAACAATGAGCAGTTCTTC,CASSFPTSSNNEQFF
TRBJ2-2,-,TRBV19,14,TRBD1,TGTGCCAGTAGCCGGGACAGTGACACCGGGGAGCTGTTTTTT,CASSRDSDTGELFF
TRBJ1-6,-,TRBV2,16,-,TGTGCCAGCAGTGAATTGGGCACAGCCTATAATTCACCCCTCCACTTT,CASSELGTAYNSPLHF
TRBJ2-3,few,TRBV5-1,15,TRBD2,TGCGCCAGCAGCTTAGAACTAGCGGCGACAGATACGCAGTATTTT,CASSLELAATDTQYF
TRBJ2-7,-,TRBV6-6,15,TRBD2,TGTGCCAGCAGTGATATAGCGGGGGGGCCGTACGAGCAGTACTTC,CASSDIAGGPYEQYF
TRBJ2-2,-,TRBV7-8,18,TRBD1,TGTGCCAGCAGCTTAGACGAGGACAGGGGGTGGGAAACCGGGGAGCTGTTTTTT,CASSLDEDRGWETGELFF
TRBJ2-1,-,TRBV10-1,13,-,TGCGCCAGCAGTGCTATGCTAGGAAATGAGCAGTTCTTC,CASSAMLGNEQFF
TRBJ2-7,-,TRBV19,14,-,TGTGCCAGTCGACCCTCGAACAGGGCCCACGAGCAGTACTTC,CASRPSNRAHEQYF
TRBJ2-4,-,TRBV23-1,13,-,TGCGCCAGCAGTCAACGGGAGCTGGACATTCAGTACTTC,CASSQRELDIQYF
TRBJ1-1,-,TRBV13,15,TRBD1,TGTGCCAGCAGCTTGGTGGGACAGGCGAACACTGAAGCTTTCTTT,CASSLVGQANTEAFF
TRBJ1-5,-,TRBV6-1,15,TRBD1,TGTGCCAGCAGGGGACAGGGAGCAATAAATCAGCCCCAGCATTTT,CASRGQGAINQPQHF
TRBJ2-7,-,TRBV5-4,13,TRBD2,TGTGCCAGCAGCTTGCGTCGGGGGGTCGAGCAGTACTTC,CASSLRRGVEQYF
TRBJ2-3,-,TRBV7-9,16,TRBD2,TGTGCCAGCAGTCCTTGGTCTAGCGGGGAGGAGGATACGCAGTATTTT,CASSPWSSGEEDTQYF